Presented here are 2 T cell receptor beta chains from one specimen sequenced in a study of T cell repertoires in cytomegalovirus infection. TCRdb itself ran the reads through MiXCR, one entry per CDR3 protein. Of some 390,000 distinct CDR3 sequences in the sample, 15% to 20% were seen once. The sample comprised PBMCs. These receptors were obtained from a human donor in good health (CMV status not recorded). Some clones in this sample may be carry-over from other donors' samples.

The sample holds a few counts of this clonotype. The gene calls are TRBV7-9 and TRBJ1-5; D remains unclear. CDR1 and CDR2 from the germline V gene are SEHNR and FQNEAQ (reference sequence). This CDR3 spans 15 amino acids. V was clipped by 5 bases and J by 0 bases, with 11 bases between them. The CDR3 DNA follows: TGTGCCAGCAGCCGTGGGGTTAATAGCAATCAGCCCCAGCATTTT. This encodes CASSRGVNSNQPQHF.

This clonotype was seen ten or more times. DNA for the CDR3: TGTGCCAGCAGTGAAGGTGGGACAGGAAGTTTCTATGGCTACACCTTC. It is translated as CASSEGGTGSFYGYTF. V usage is TRBV6-1 and J usage is TRBJ1-2, with TRBD1 matching over 8 bases. CDR3 length: 16 amino acids. From germline, CDR1 is MNHNS and CDR2 SASEGT. V was clipped by 1 base and J by 4 bases; unmatched bases: 8.